These T cell receptor beta chains were read from a single sample in a study of cytomegalovirus exposure and HLA in healthy donors. Libraries were prepared by immunoSEQ multiplex PCR; TCRdb keeps only in-frame clonotypes and omits some of them. Among some 140,000 clones listed, roughly 87% were seen once. Source material: PBMCs. The receptors come from a woman aged 18-30 years in good health and CMV-seropositive. CDR3s include the opening cysteine and the closing phenylalanine or tryptophan. D genes are given only for firm matches. Some rows mark clone size as missing; the rest say once, few, many or name a class of expanded clone.

clone_size j_call d_call v_call cdr3_aa cdr3_nt
- TRBJ2-7 - TRBV11-2 CASSLAQGYEQYF TGTGCCAGCAGCTTAGCACAGGGCTACGAGCAGTACTTC
- TRBJ2-7 - TRBV27 CASSPTGTLSYEQYF TGTGCCAGCAGCCCTACGGGGACTCTTTCCTACGAGCAGTACTTC
- TRBJ1-2 TRBD1 TRBV9 CASSGGQGVRGGYTF TGTGCCAGCAGCGGGGGACAGGGGGTGCGCGGTGGCTACACCTTC
- TRBJ1-6 TRBD1 TRBV4-1 CASSPRRGQNYNSPLHF TGCGCCAGCAGCCCAAGGAGGGGACAGAATTATAATTCACCCCTCCACTTT
- TRBJ2-7 - TRBV28 CASSWGRGPYEQYF TGTGCCAGCAGTTGGGGCAGGGGACCCTACGAGCAGTACTTC
- TRBJ2-2 - TRBV28 CASSARDWRTGELFF TGTGCCAGCAGTGCCAGGGATTGGAGAACCGGGGAGCTGTTTTTT
- TRBJ2-1 - TRBV19 CASSPGTVYNEQFF TGTGCCAGTAGTCCAGGGACTGTCTACAATGAGCAGTTCTTC
- TRBJ1-6 TRBD1 TRBV5-6 CASSLPTGAAYNSPLHF TGTGCCAGCAGCCTTCCGACAGGGGCTGCCTATAATTCACCCCTCCACTTT
- TRBJ2-3 - TRBV30 CAWSPHLGGRTGRRGNTDTQYF TGTGCCTGGAGTCCACACCTCGGGGGCAGGACAGGTAGACGGGGGAACACAGATACGCAGTATTTT
- TRBJ2-7 TRBD1 TRBV5-1 CASSPRGQSYEQYF TGCGCCAGCAGCCCCCGGGGACAGAGCTACGAGCAGTACTTC
- TRBJ1-1 - TRBV30 CAWSFGGAGTEAFF TGTGCCTGGAGTTTTGGGGGAGCGGGGACTGAAGCTTTCTTT
- TRBJ2-7 - TRBV6-5 CASSPGEPVAYEQYF TGTGCCAGCAGTCCCGGGGAGCCAGTGGCCTACGAGCAGTACTTC
- TRBJ1-2 TRBD1 TRBV15 CATSRRGQGIYGYTF TGTGCCACCAGCAGGAGGGGGCAGGGGATCTATGGCTACACCTTC
- TRBJ1-4 - TRBV11-2 CASSLEPLRFVYEKLFF TGTGCCAGCAGCTTAGAGCCCCTTCGGTTCGTTTATGAAAAACTGTTTTTT
- TRBJ1-2 - TRBV5-4 CASSSPEDGGYGYTF TGTGCCAGCAGCTCCCCCGAGGATGGCGGCTATGGCTACACCTTC
- TRBJ1-5 - TRBV15 CATSRDLYQPQHF TGTGCCACCAGCAGAGATCTATACCAGCCCCAGCATTTT
- TRBJ2-7 - TRBV2 CASERESYEQYF TGTGCCAGCGAGAGGGAGAGCTACGAGCAGTACTTC
- TRBJ1-1 - TRBV11-2 CASSSTGSTEAFF TGTGCCAGCAGCTCTACAGGGTCCACTGAAGCTTTCTTT
once TRBJ2-3 - TRBV28 CASSSMGGGGTDTQYF TGTGCCAGCAGTTCTATGGGGGGGGGCGGCACAGATACGCAGTATTTT
- TRBJ1-1 TRBD1 TRBV30 CAWSGQGGSATEAFF TGTGCCTGGAGTGGACAGGGGGGTAGTGCCACTGAAGCTTTCTTT
- TRBJ2-1 TRBD1 TRBV29-1 CSVERRDRSYNEQFF TGCAGCGTTGAAAGGCGGGACAGGAGCTACAATGAGCAGTTCTTC
- TRBJ1-4 - TRBV15 CATRPTDWGLSNEKLFF TGTGCCACCAGGCCAACGGACTGGGGGCTTTCGAATGAAAAACTGTTTTTT
- TRBJ1-6 - TRBV19 CASSPVGEGVYNSPLHF TGTGCCAGTAGTCCGGTGGGGGAGGGTGTCTATAATTCACCCCTCCACTTT
- TRBJ2-1 - TRBV7-8 CASRTVSGEQFF TGTGCCAGCAGGACAGTATCCGGTGAGCAGTTCTTC
- TRBJ2-3 - TRBV7-9 CASSPSRSGDTQYF TGTGCCAGCAGCCCCTCCCGGAGTGGGGATACGCAGTATTTT
- TRBJ2-7 - TRBV9 CASSVAPGRAYEQYF TGTGCCAGCAGCGTAGCTCCGGGAAGGGCCTACGAGCAGTACTTC
- TRBJ2-7 TRBD2 TRBV7-9 CASSQGSGGAPNEQYF TGTGCCAGCAGCCAAGGGAGCGGGGGGGCCCCAAACGAGCAGTACTTC
- TRBJ1-1 - TRBV19 CASRLGVTEAFF TGTGCCAGTAGATTAGGGGTTACTGAAGCTTTCTTT
- TRBJ2-5 - TRBV7-9 CASSSVPRETQYF TGTGCCAGCAGCTCTGTCCCCAGGGAGACCCAGTACTTC
once TRBJ2-3 - TRBV7-7 CASSPAVGSDTQYF TGTGCTAGCAGCCCGGCGGTGGGTTCAGATACGCAGTATTTT
- TRBJ2-1 - TRBV9 CASSVGGLGVEQFF TGTGCCAGCAGCGTAGGAGGATTGGGTGTTGAGCAGTTCTTC
- TRBJ1-3 - TRBV9 CASSVDGGLDGNTIYF TGTGCCAGCAGCGTAGACGGGGGGCTTGATGGAAACACCATATATTTT
- TRBJ2-5 TRBD1 TRBV7-8 CASSSPRTGGKETQYF TGTGCCAGCAGCTCTCCTCGGACAGGGGGCAAAGAGACCCAGTACTTC
- TRBJ2-6 - TRBV12-5 CASGFGGGANVLTF TGTGCTAGTGGTTTTGGAGGTGGGGCCAACGTCCTGACTTTC
- TRBJ1-6 - TRBV5-6 CASSFGSLAGLHF TGTGCCAGCAGCTTCGGATCCCTTGCGGGCCTCCACTTT
- TRBJ1-1 - TRBV27 CASRPNRGMNTEAFF TGTGCCAGCAGACCTAATAGGGGCATGAACACTGAAGCTTTCTTT
- TRBJ2-5 TRBD1 TRBV6-1 CASSAGGQETQYF TGTGCCAGCAGTGCAGGGGGCCAAGAGACCCAGTACTTC
- TRBJ1-2 - TRBV2 CASSNRDYGYTF TGTGCCAGCAGTAACCGGGACTATGGCTACACCTTC
- TRBJ2-5 TRBD2 TRBV18 CASSPGRGAQETQYF TGTGCCAGCTCACCAGGGCGGGGGGCCCAAGAGACCCAGTACTTC
once TRBJ2-7 TRBD1 TRBV27 CASSFRGTASQLTYEQYF TGTGCCAGCAGTTTTCGAGGGACAGCATCTCAACTAACCTACGAGCAGTACTTC
once TRBJ2-1 TRBD2 TRBV7-3 CASRASGGLDEQFF TGTGCCAGCCGGGCTAGCGGGGGTTTGGATGAGCAGTTCTTC
- TRBJ2-7 TRBD2 TRBV5-1 CASSFSGGAYEQYF TGCGCCAGCAGCTTTAGCGGGGGAGCCTACGAGCAGTACTTC
- TRBJ1-4 - TRBV28 CASSLWGAGANEKLFF TGTGCCAGCAGTTTATGGGGGGCGGGAGCTAATGAAAAACTGTTTTTT
- TRBJ1-2 - TRBV27 CASSTSDSSPFGYGYTF TGTGCCAGCAGCACATCGGACAGCAGCCCCTTCGGCTATGGCTACACCTTC
few TRBJ2-1 - TRBV11-2 CASSLGRGTYNEQFF TGTGCCAGCAGCTTGGGGCGGGGAACCTACAATGAGCAGTTCTTC
- TRBJ2-2 TRBD2 TRBV11-2 CASSLRLAGGSNTGELFF TGTGCCAGCAGCTTGAGATTAGCGGGGGGGTCGAACACCGGGGAGCTGTTTTTT
- TRBJ1-2 - TRBV11-2 CASNYPRGAGPYGYTF TGTGCCAGCAACTACCCGCGGGGCGCAGGGCCGTATGGCTACACCTTC